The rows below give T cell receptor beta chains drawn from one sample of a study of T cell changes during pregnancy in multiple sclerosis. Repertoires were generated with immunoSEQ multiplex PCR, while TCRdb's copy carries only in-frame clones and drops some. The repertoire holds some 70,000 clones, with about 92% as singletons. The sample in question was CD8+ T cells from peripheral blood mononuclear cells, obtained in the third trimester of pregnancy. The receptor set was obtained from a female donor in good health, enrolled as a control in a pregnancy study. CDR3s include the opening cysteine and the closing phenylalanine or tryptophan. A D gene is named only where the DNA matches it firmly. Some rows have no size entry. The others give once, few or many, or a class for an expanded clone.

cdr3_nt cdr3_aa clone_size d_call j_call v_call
TGTGCCAGCAGCCCGCACCCCCCTAGCGGAAGCTCCTACAATGAGCAGTTCTTC CASSPHPPSGSSYNEQFF - TRBD2 TRBJ2-1 TRBV9
TGTGCCAGCAGCGGACTTTTGACAGGCCCCGCTAACTATGGCTACACCTTC CASSGLLTGPANYGYTF - - TRBJ1-2 TRBV7-3
TGTGCCAGCAGCATAAACAGGGGGGAGACCTACGAGCAGTACTTC CASSINRGETYEQYF - TRBD1 TRBJ2-7 TRBV7-9
TGCGCCAGCAGCCAAGATCTGAGCTACGAGCAGTACTTC CASSQDLSYEQYF - - TRBJ2-7 TRBV4-3
TGCGCCAGCAGCTTCACCGGGAGTATTTCCCCGAACACCGGGGAGCTGTTTTTT CASSFTGSISPNTGELFF - - TRBJ2-2 TRBV5-1
TGCAGCGTGTCGAGCTGGACAGGGATGTCTGGGGCCAACGTCCTGACTTTC CSVSSWTGMSGANVLTF - TRBD1 TRBJ2-6 TRBV29-1
TGCGCCAGCAGCCAATACCAGGCCTCATACAATGAGCAGTTCTTC CASSQYQASYNEQFF - - TRBJ2-1 TRBV4-3
TGTGCCAGCAGTGAAGGCAGGGGGCGTTATCAGCCCCAGCATTTT CASSEGRGRYQPQHF - TRBD1 TRBJ1-5 TRBV2
TGTGCCAGCAGTCTCCGACAGGGCGCAGATACGCAGTATTTT CASSLRQGADTQYF - TRBD1 TRBJ2-3 TRBV27
TGTGCCAGCACCATACATCGTTCCTCCTACGAGCAGTACTTC CASTIHRSSYEQYF once - TRBJ2-7 TRBV5-6
TGTGCCAGTAGTCCAGGGACAGGGAGTGAAGCTTTCTTT CASSPGTGSEAFF - TRBD1 TRBJ1-1 TRBV19
TGTGCCAGCAGCCCCGACCGACAGGGCCATGGCTACACCTTC CASSPDRQGHGYTF - TRBD1 TRBJ1-2 TRBV7-9
TGTGCCAGCAGTTCACAGGGGGTTGAAGATGAGCAGTTCTTC CASSSQGVEDEQFF - TRBD1 TRBJ2-1 TRBV27
TGTGCCTGGAGTAATGCGGGCGAGACTTACAATGAGCAGTTCTTC CAWSNAGETYNEQFF - - TRBJ2-1 TRBV30
TGTGCCAGCAGCGTAGCAGGGGACTACAATGAGCAGTTCTTC CASSVAGDYNEQFF - - TRBJ2-1 TRBV9
TGTGCCAGCAGCGTAGGAAGGGAGGGGACTTACTCTGGAAACACCATATATTTT CASSVGREGTYSGNTIYF - - TRBJ1-3 TRBV9
TGTGCCAGCAAGCCGCCACCGAACACTGAAGCTTTCTTT CASKPPPNTEAFF - - TRBJ1-1 TRBV6-1
TGTGCCAGCAGTCTTAAGGGGGCCCCTGAAGCTTTCTTT CASSLKGAPEAFF - - TRBJ1-1 TRBV12-1
TGTGCCTGGAGGATCGGGGACTACACAGATACGCAGTATTTT CAWRIGDYTDTQYF - TRBD2 TRBJ2-3 TRBV30
TGTGCCAGCAGTCCCAGGGGGAGCAATCAGCCCCAGCATTTT CASSPRGSNQPQHF - TRBD1 TRBJ1-5 TRBV27
TGTGCCAGCAGCTTATATGCGGGGTCCTCCTACGAGCAGTACTTC CASSLYAGSSYEQYF - - TRBJ2-7 TRBV7-3
TGCGCCAGCAGCTTGGATTCATCGGGGGAGGGGGAAGCTTTCTTT CASSLDSSGEGEAFF - - TRBJ1-1 TRBV5-1
TGTGCCAGCAGTCTAGACAGGGGGCCTAACTATGGCTACACCTTC CASSLDRGPNYGYTF once TRBD1 TRBJ1-2 TRBV25-1
TGTGCCAGCAATTACAGGGCCGGCAGCCTTAATTCACCCCTCCACTTT CASNYRAGSLNSPLHF - - TRBJ1-6 TRBV27
TGTGCCAGCAGTGAGAACAGGGCCTCCTCCTCCTACAATGAGCAGTTCTTC CASSENRASSSYNEQFF - - TRBJ2-1 TRBV6-1
TGTGCCAGCAGCTTTGTAAACTATGGCTACACCTTC CASSFVNYGYTF - - TRBJ1-2 TRBV5-5
TGTGCCAGCAGTTACTCGGGGGGACAGGGAGGCTACACCTTC CASSYSGGQGGYTF - TRBD1 TRBJ1-2 TRBV6-5
TGTGCCAGCAGTGGATGGACGGGGAACTACGAGCAGTACTTC CASSGWTGNYEQYF once - TRBJ2-7 TRBV25-1
TGTGCCAGCAGTTACAGGGCAGGGGACCAGCCCCAGCATTTT CASSYRAGDQPQHF - - TRBJ1-5 TRBV6-5
TGTGCCAGCAGTGAGGGGGCGACAGGGCAGACAGATACGCAGTATTTT CASSEGATGQTDTQYF - TRBD1 TRBJ2-3 TRBV6-4
TGTGCCAGCAGGCAAGAGGGCACTGAAGCTTTCTTT CASRQEGTEAFF - - TRBJ1-1 TRBV27
TGCGCCAGCAGCCCGGAGCGGCCTAACTATGGCTACACCTTC CASSPERPNYGYTF - - TRBJ1-2 TRBV4-1
TGTGCCAGCAGCGACTACGGCAATCAGCCCCAGCATTTT CASSDYGNQPQHF once - TRBJ1-5 TRBV5-4
TGTGCCTGGATTGCGCCGGGACAGGGTTTCGAGCAGTACTTC CAWIAPGQGFEQYF - TRBD1 TRBJ2-7 TRBV30
TGTGCCAGCAGCCCTACGGTCTCTGGAAACACCATATATTTT CASSPTVSGNTIYF - - TRBJ1-3 TRBV7-9
TGTGCCAGCAGTTTATCATCACAGGTAAAGCCCCAGCATTTT CASSLSSQVKPQHF - - TRBJ1-5 TRBV27
TGCGCCAGCAGGGGAGCACAGGGGGTGACTGCTTTCTTT CASRGAQGVTAFF - TRBD1 TRBJ1-1 TRBV10-2
TGCGCCAGCAGCCAAGATTTCCGTGTCGGAGTTGCTAGCGGGGTCACCGGGGAGCTGTTTTTT CASSQDFRVGVASGVTGELFF - TRBD2 TRBJ2-2 TRBV4-1
TGTGCCAGTAGTACGACAGGGAACACTGAAGCTTTCTTT CASSTTGNTEAFF - - TRBJ1-1 TRBV19
TGTGCCAGCAGCCCCAGGACAGGGGGAAACAACAATGAGCAGTTCTTC CASSPRTGGNNNEQFF few TRBD1 TRBJ2-1 TRBV7-9